A single T cell receptor (beta chain) is shown here with its context. The antigen is undetermined. Combining a sample-barcoded 5' primer with a J-beta primer mix, a second PCR ran for 7 to 11 cycles. A 12-random-nucleotide template-switch adaptor tagged each cDNA molecule. In TCRdb, the 5' RACE reads were re-called with MiXCR into one record per CDR3 protein. The sample contains approximately 880,000 distinct CDR3 sequences, around 46% of which appear only once. This sample stems from a study of blood T cells in healthy people across ages. Findings and limits, study-wide: Donor CMV infection status was unknown, possibly confounding age-related changes in expanded clonotypes.

CDR1 and CDR2 (germline): MNHEY, SVGEGT. The CDR3 extends over 14 amino acids. With V trimmed by 4 bases and J by 7 bases, 5 bases remained unmatched. This chain links TRBV6-2 or TRBV6-3 with TRBJ2-1; 9 bases are a match to TRBD2. Sequences were obtained from blood. This TCR was recovered from a man aged 25-45 years in good health. The CDR3 protein is CASSSQRGVNEQFF. The DNA of the CDR3 is TGTGCCAGCAGTTCCCAGCGGGGGGTAAATGAGCAGTTCTTC.